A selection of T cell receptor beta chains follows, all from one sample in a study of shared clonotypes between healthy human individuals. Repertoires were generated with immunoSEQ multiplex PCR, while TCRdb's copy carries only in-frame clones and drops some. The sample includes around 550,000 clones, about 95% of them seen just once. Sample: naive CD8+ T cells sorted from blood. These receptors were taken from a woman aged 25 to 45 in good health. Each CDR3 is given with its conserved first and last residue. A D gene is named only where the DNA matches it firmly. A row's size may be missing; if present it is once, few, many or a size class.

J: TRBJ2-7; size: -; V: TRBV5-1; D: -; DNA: TGCGCCAGCAGTCCGGGACCCCTCTACGAGCAGTACTTC; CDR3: CASSPGPLYEQYF
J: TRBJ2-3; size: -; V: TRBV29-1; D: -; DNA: TGCAGCGTTGACCCGACTCATAGCACAGATACGCAGTATTTT; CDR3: CSVDPTHSTDTQYF
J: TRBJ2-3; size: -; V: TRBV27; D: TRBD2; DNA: TGTGCCAGCAGTGTACTAGCGGGAGGGAGCCATACGCAGTATTTT; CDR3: CASSVLAGGSHTQYF
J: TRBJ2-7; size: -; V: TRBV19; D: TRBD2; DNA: TGTGCCAGTAGTATAGATCCCCCTAGCGGGAGATGGACTAGTGAGCAGTACTTC; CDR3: CASSIDPPSGRWTSEQYF
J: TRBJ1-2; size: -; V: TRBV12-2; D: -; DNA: TGTGCAAGTCGCTTAGTACCCGGGGGAGAGTACTATGGCTACACCTTC; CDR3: CASRLVPGGEYYGYTF
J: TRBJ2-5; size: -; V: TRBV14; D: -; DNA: TGTGCCAGCAGCCCCAAGGGGGGAAATCAGGAGACCCAGTACTTC; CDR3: CASSPKGGNQETQYF
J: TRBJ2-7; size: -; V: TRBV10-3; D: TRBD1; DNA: TGTGCCATCAGTGTATCCCTATTCGGACAGGGGACGTCCTACGAGCAGTACTTC; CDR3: CAISVSLFGQGTSYEQYF
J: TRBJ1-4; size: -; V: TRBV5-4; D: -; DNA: TGTGCCAGCAGCGAACAGGGAAGCCGTGAAAAACTGTTTTTT; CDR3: CASSEQGSREKLFF
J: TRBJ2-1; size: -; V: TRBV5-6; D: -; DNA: TGTGCCAGCAGCTTTTTCTTAGCTAATGAGCAGTTCTTC; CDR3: CASSFFLANEQFF
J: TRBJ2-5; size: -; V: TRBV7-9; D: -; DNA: TGTGCCAGCAGCCCAAGTGGCGACACTCGTCCGACCCAGTACTTC; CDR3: CASSPSGDTRPTQYF
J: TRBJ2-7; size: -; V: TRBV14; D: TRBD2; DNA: TGTGCCAGCAGCCCACCGACTAGCGGGAGACCCCACGAGCAGTACTTC; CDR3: CASSPPTSGRPHEQYF
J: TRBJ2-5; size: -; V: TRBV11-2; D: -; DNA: TGTGCCAGCAGCTGGACCCCGGAGTCTTCCAAAGAGACCCAGTACTTC; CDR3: CASSWTPESSKETQYF
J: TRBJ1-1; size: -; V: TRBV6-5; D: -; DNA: TGTGCCAGCACAAGGGAGGACGGTCTGAACACTGAAGCTTTCTTT; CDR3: CASTREDGLNTEAFF
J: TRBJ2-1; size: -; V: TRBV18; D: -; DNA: TGTGCCAGCTCCCTCAGCGTGAATGAGCAGTTCTTC; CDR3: CASSLSVNEQFF
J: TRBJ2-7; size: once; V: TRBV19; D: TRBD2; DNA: TGTGCCAGTAGTCCTCGGGAGGGTCCCTACGAGCAGTACTTC; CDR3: CASSPREGPYEQYF
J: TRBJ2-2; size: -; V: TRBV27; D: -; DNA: TGTGCCAGCAGTCCACGGGCGGCCGGGGAGCTGTTTTTT; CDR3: CASSPRAAGELFF
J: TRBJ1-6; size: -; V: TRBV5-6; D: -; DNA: TGTGCCAGCAGCTTTGGGGGGAGGAATTCACCCCTCCACTTT; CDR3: CASSFGGRNSPLHF
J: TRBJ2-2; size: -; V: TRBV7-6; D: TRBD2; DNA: TGTGCCAGCAGCTTACGGACTAGCATAACCGGGGAGCTGTTTTTT; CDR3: CASSLRTSITGELFF
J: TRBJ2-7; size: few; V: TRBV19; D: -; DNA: TGTGCCAGTAGTATAACTGGGGCCTACGAGCAGTACTTC; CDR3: CASSITGAYEQYF
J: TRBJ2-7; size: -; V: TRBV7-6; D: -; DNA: TGTGCCAGCAGCCCCCGGGACATACCGTACGAGCAGTACTTC; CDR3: CASSPRDIPYEQYF
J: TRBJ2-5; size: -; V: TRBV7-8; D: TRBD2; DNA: TGTGCCAGCAGCTTGGGTGACGGGGGGGATGAGACCCAGTACTTC; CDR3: CASSLGDGGDETQYF
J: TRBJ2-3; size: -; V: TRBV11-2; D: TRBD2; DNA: TGTGCCAGCAGCTTGGAAGTGTTTAGCGGGAGCACAGATACGCAGTATTTT; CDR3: CASSLEVFSGSTDTQYF
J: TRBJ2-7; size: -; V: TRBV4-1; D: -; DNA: TGCGCCAGCAGCCAAGTGGTAGAAGCGGGTCTGTACGAGCAGTACTTC; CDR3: CASSQVVEAGLYEQYF